Below, 29 T cell receptor beta chains from the same sample are listed, as sequenced in a study of T cell repertoires in cytomegalovirus infection. Via MiXCR, TCRdb re-called the reads, giving one row per CDR3 protein. Found here are about 150,000 distinct CDR3 sequences, around 24% of them singletons; the top ten hold 9.5% to 13%. The sample taken for sequencing was PBMCs. The origin of the receptors is a human donor in good health (CMV status not recorded). Some clones in this sample may be carry-over from other donors' samples.

The rearrangement joins TRBV12-3 or TRBV12-4 to TRBJ1-6, with D possibly matching TRBD1 (6 bases). The CDR3 spans 15 residues. V lost 5 bases and J lost 10, with 18 bases in between. The DNA of the CDR3 is TGTGCCAGCAGTGGGGGGACAAACGCCGCCTCACCCCTCCACTTT. Residues: CASSGGTNAASPLHF.

This clonotype was seen more than once but under ten times. The genes are TRBV27 and TRBJ1-1; tentatively, D is TRBD1 (5 bases). Germline V lookup: CDR1 MNHEY, CDR2 SMNVEV (reference sequence). The CDR3 totals 14 residues. Trimming removed 3 bases from V and 1 base from J, with 9 bases in between. DNA of the CDR3: TGTGCCAGCAGTTTCTATCAGGGGAACACTGAAGCTTTCTTT. It translates to CASSFYQGNTEAFF.

This clonotype was seen at least ten times. J is TRBJ2-2 and V is TRBV7-3; TRBD2 matches 7 bases. The V and J ends lost 3 bases and 1 base, in that order; junction bases with no gene match: 2. The length of the CDR3 is 15 residues. Per germline, CDR1 SGHTA and CDR2 FQGTGA. DNA of the CDR3: TGTGCCAGCAGCTTGGGCGGGAGGAACACCGGGGAGCTGTTTTTT. This sequence encodes CASSLGGRNTGELFF.

This clonotype was seen only a few times. This chain uses TRBV20-1 with TRBJ2-3; TRBD1 matches 10 bases. Per germline, CDR1 DFQATT and CDR2 SNEGSKA (reference sequence). CDR3 length equals 14 residues. V lost 5 bases to trimming and J lost 3 bases; unmatched junction nucleotides: 5. The CDR3 DNA follows: TGCAGTGCTCCTACGGGACAGGGGACAGATACGCAGTATTTT. Its translation is CSAPTGQGTDTQYF.

In this sample, this clonotype turned up many times. This sequence joins TRBV7-9 and TRBJ1-2, with 9 positions matching TRBD1. The CDR3 spans 14 residues. V trimming: 3 bases; J trimming: 7 bases; junction bases outside the gene matches: 6. CDR1 and CDR2 from the germline V gene are SEHNR and FQNEAQ (reference sequence). The CDR3 sequence is CASSFGQGTSGYTF. CDR3 in DNA: TGTGCCAGCAGCTTCGGACAGGGGACATCTGGCTACACCTTC.

This sequence joins TRBV28 and TRBJ2-5; possible D gene TRBD2, 6 bases. The CDR3 consists of 18 residues. Germline V CDR1 and CDR2: MDHEN, SYDVKM. V lost 5 bases to trimming and J lost 2 bases, with 24 bases between them. In nucleotides, the CDR3 is TGTGCCAGCAGTCCCCCGAACTCACCGGGGGATAGGCAAGAGACCCAGTACTTC. Its translation is CASSPPNSPGDRQETQYF. Supplemented by reference TRBV28 and TRBJ2-5, the full variable domain reads DVKVTQSSRYLVKRTGEKVFLECVQDMDHENMFWYRQDPGLGLRLIYFSYDVKMKEKGDIPEGYSVSREKKERFSLILESASTNQTSMYLCASSPPNSPGDRQETQYFGPGTRLLVL.

This clonotype occurred a few times. The CDR3 here is CASSLLGGEYNEQFF. The CDR3 DNA reads as TGTGCCAGCAGCTTGTTGGGGGGGGAATACAATGAGCAGTTCTTC. The gene calls are TRBV5-4 and TRBJ2-1; 7 bases match TRBD2. The J segment lost 4 bases and the V segment lost 1 base, leaving 5 bases of the junction unmatched. Germline CDR1 and CDR2: SGHNT and YYREEE (reference sequence). This CDR3 is built from 15 residues. The full variable domain, with the rest looked up from reference TRBV5-4 and TRBJ2-1, is ETGVTQSPTHLIKTRGQQVTLRCSSQSGHNTVSWYQQALGQGPQFIFQYYREEENGRGNFPPRFSGLQFPNYSSELNVNALELDDSALYLCASSLLGGEYNEQFFGPGTRLTVL.

This clonotype has just a few counts. This chain uses TRBV10-3 with TRBJ1-1; tentatively, D is TRBD1 (5 bases). Germline V gene sequence: CDR1 ENHRY, CDR2 SYGVKD. The CDR3 runs 13 residues. V gave up 6 bases and J gave up 1 base, with 9 bases separating them. CDR3 sequence reads: CAIRGTGNTEAFF. CDR3 bases: TGTGCCATCAGGGGGACGGGGAACACTGAAGCTTTCTTT.

The chain is built from TRBV24-1 and TRBJ2-1; TRBD1 matches at 7 bases. Losses at the gene ends were 6 bases for V and 6 bases for J; bases not matched to a gene: 7. Germline assignment: CDR1 KGHDR and CDR2 SFDVKD. The CDR3 totals 14 residues. The CDR3 here is CATSRAGGSNEQFF. CDR3 bases: TGTGCCACCAGTAGGGCAGGGGGTTCCAATGAGCAGTTCTTC.

V and J are TRBV6-8 and TRBJ1-1, with TRBD1 matching over 7 bases. Germline lookup yields CDR1 MNHGY and CDR2 SAAAGT. The CDR3 consists of 12 residues. V was pared by 8 bases and J by 4 bases, with 4 bases of the junction left unmatched. In DNA, the CDR3 is TGTGCCAGCCGCAGGGGGATCACTGAAGCTTTCTTT. This codes for CASRRGITEAFF.

The rearrangement links TRBV29-1 to TRBJ2-3, with D maybe TRBD2 (5 bases). Germline V gives CDR1 SQVTM, CDR2 ANQGSEA. The length of the CDR3 is 15 residues. The germline V and J ends were trimmed by 4 bases and 2 bases, with 16 bases remaining between them. CDR3 bases: TGCAGCGTTGGGAACCTAGCCCTAGCCACAGATACGCAGTATTTT. Translation gives CSVGNLALATDTQYF.

This clonotype was observed at least ten times. This rearrangement joins TRBV7-2 to TRBJ1-3; D unresolved. The V and J ends lost 5 bases and 0 bases respectively, with 14 bases between them. Germline V gene lookup returns CDR1 SGHTA and CDR2 FQGNSA. The CDR3 sequence is 16 residues long. CDR3 in DNA: TGTGCCAGCAGCCAGGCGGGCGGGGTCTCTGGAAACACCATATATTTT. This encodes CASSQAGGVSGNTIYF.

Ten or more counts support this clonotype. The chain links TRBV7-8 to TRBJ1-4; 8 positions agree with TRBD1. Losses at the gene ends were 5 bases for V and 4 bases for J; bases not matched to a gene: 6. CDR3 length: 15 residues. Germline V lookup: CDR1 SGHVS, CDR2 FQNEAQ. CDR3 coding DNA: TGTGCCAGCAGCAGCGGGACAGGCCTTAATGAAAAACTGTTTTTT. This sequence encodes CASSSGTGLNEKLFF.

This rearrangement joins TRBV11-2 to TRBJ2-7; 8 bases agree with TRBD2. The V and J ends lost 1 base and 3 bases, in that order; junction bases with no gene match: 8. This CDR3 has 16 residues. Per germline, CDR1 SGHAT and CDR2 FQNNGV. CDR3 DNA: TGTGCCAGCAGCTTAGGGGTAGCGGGGAGTCTCTACGAGCAGTACTTC. Its protein is CASSLGVAGSLYEQYF. Combining the CDR3 with reference TRBV11-2 and TRBJ2-7 gives the whole variable domain EAGVAQSPRYKIIEKRQSVAFWCNPISGHATLYWYQQILGQGPKLLIQFQNNGVVDDSQLPKDRFSAERLKGVDSTLKIQPAKLEDSAVYLCASSLGVAGSLYEQYFGPGTRLTVT.

This clonotype appeared many times. The CDR3 here is CASSLLIQGNTEAFF. The CDR3 nucleotides are TGTGCCAGCAGTTTATTGATTCAAGGGAACACTGAAGCTTTCTTT. The chain employs TRBV28 and TRBJ1-1; D gene ambiguous. The CDR3 extends over 15 amino acids. In germline, CDR1 is MDHEN, CDR2 SYDVKM. The ends were cut back, 1 base at V and 1 base at J, with 10 bases in the middle.

In regard to this clonotype: A clone one base away is much larger, so this may be a read error. The chain uses TRBV7-8 and TRBJ2-7, with D unclear. This CDR3 contains 11 residues. Germline CDR1 and CDR2: SGHVS and FQNEAQ. This CDR3 is CDSSSGHEQYF. CDR3 DNA sequence: TGTGACAGCAGTTCCGGACACGAGCAGTACTTC.

This clonotype was observed at least ten times. The chain employs TRBV6-5 and TRBJ1-5, with 7 nucleotides matching TRBD1. Trimming cost V 3 bases and J 5 bases; bases outside gene matches: 4. Germline V gene lookup returns CDR1 MNHEY and CDR2 SVGAGI. The CDR3 contains 14 residues. CDR3 amino acids: CASSYDRVDQPQHF. The CDR3 coding sequence is TGTGCCAGCAGTTATGACAGGGTAGATCAGCCCCAGCATTTT.

The table lists this clonotype with a few counts. The chain recombines TRBV5-1 with TRBJ2-2; 8 bases fit TRBD1. The CDR3 is 19 amino acids. V shed 1 base and J 5 bases; nucleotides not matched to a gene: 16. Looked up from germline, CDR1 is SGHRS and CDR2 is YFSETQ. The DNA for the CDR3 is TGCGCCAGCAGCTTGAAGAAAAACTCGCAGGGGGCGCTGACCGGGGAGCTGTTTTTT. Translating gives CASSLKKNSQGALTGELFF.

This clonotype has just a few counts. The chain combines TRBV3-1 with TRBJ1-1; D is unresolved. The CDR3 loop spans 17 amino acids. Trimming removed 3 bases at V and 2 bases at J, with 19 bases between. Germline assignment: CDR1 LGHDT and CDR2 YNNKEL (reference sequence). The CDR3 reads CASSHPWEGSRNTEAFF. The CDR3 DNA sequence: TGTGCCAGCAGCCACCCCTGGGAAGGGAGCCGTAACACTGAAGCTTTCTTT.

This clonotype was observed a few times. This chain links TRBV7-2 with TRBJ2-2; no clear D. The germline V gene encodes CDR1 SGHTA and CDR2 FQGNSA. V was cut by 3 bases and J by 4 bases, with 6 bases left in between. This CDR3 region has 13 residues. The chain's CDR3 is CASSLTGTGELFF. CDR3 bases: TGTGCCAGCAGCTTGACCGGCACCGGGGAGCTGTTTTTT.

The CDR3 region is CASSLAGGRLEQFF. Written as DNA, the CDR3 is TGTGCCAGCAGCTTAGCGGGGGGGCGCCTTGAGCAGTTCTTC. V gene TRBV11-2 combines with J gene TRBJ2-1, with TRBD2 matching 8 bases. This CDR3 has 14 amino acids. V gave up 1 base and J gave up 9 bases; unmatched junction bases: 5. Germline V gene sequence: CDR1 SGHAT, CDR2 FQNNGV.

The chain links TRBV7-2 to TRBJ1-6; D is possibly TRBD1 (6 bases). The CDR3 is 17 residues long. Between the trimmed V and J ends, which lost 4 bases and 3 bases, there was a span of 16 bases. Germline CDR1 reads SGHTA; CDR2 reads FQGNSA. CDR3 sequence reads: CASSSTRDIFYNSPLHF. Here the CDR3 DNA reads TGTGCCAGCAGCTCGACCCGGGACATTTTCTATAATTCACCCCTCCACTTT.

V and J are TRBV6-5 and TRBJ1-1; D call uncertain. The CDR3 loop spans 13 amino acids. Trimming stripped 0 bases from V and 3 bases from J, with 5 bases between. Looked up from germline, CDR1 is MNHEY and CDR2 is SVGAGI. The CDR3 sequence is CASSYSGYTEAFF. CDR3 nucleotides: TGTGCCAGCAGTTACTCAGGGTACACTGAAGCTTTCTTT.

The CDR3 protein is CASSASGRADTQYF. CDR3 sequence (DNA): TGTGCCAGCAGCGCCAGCGGGAGGGCCGATACGCAGTATTTT. The chain is built from TRBV9 and TRBJ2-3, with 10 bases identical to TRBD2. The CDR3 is made up of 14 amino acids. The trim removed 3 bases at V and 6 bases at J, leaving 4 bases unmatched. CDR1 is SGDLS and CDR2 is YYNGEE in the germline V gene. Looking up the rest from reference TRBV9 and TRBJ2-3 gives the full variable domain: DSGVTQTPKHLITATGQRVTLRCSPRSGDLSVYWYQQSLDQGLQFLIQYYNGEERAKGNILERFSAQQFPDLHSELNLSSLELGDSALYFCASSASGRADTQYFGPGTRLTVL.

The sample holds many counts of this clonotype. The chain is built from TRBV7-9 and TRBJ2-5, with D tentatively TRBD1 (7 bases). Trimming stripped 3 bases from V and 5 bases from J, with 10 bases between. This CDR3 spans 13 amino acids. The germline V gene encodes CDR1 SEHNR and CDR2 FQNEAQ (reference sequence). The CDR3 spells CASSFPGGETQYF. DNA for the CDR3: TGTGCCAGCAGCTTCCCAGGGGGGGAGACCCAGTACTTC.

This clonotype was found a few times. The chain carries TRBV28 and TRBJ2-1; D is ambiguous. CDR1 MDHEN and CDR2 SYDVKM come from the germline V gene. V dropped 2 bases and J dropped 4 bases, with 12 bases sitting between them. CDR3 length: 15 amino acids. This chain's CDR3 is CASSLVGNIYNEQFF. The CDR3, as DNA: TGTGCCAGCAGTTTAGTGGGCAATATTTACAATGAGCAGTTCTTC.

This clonotype was counted between two and nine times. J is TRBJ2-7 and V is TRBV29-1; TRBD1 or TRBD2 may be the D gene (5 bases each). Trimming left V 2 bases short and J 2 bases short, with 16 bases between. The germline V gene has CDR1 SQVTM and CDR2 ANQGSEA. The CDR3 runs 15 residues. The DNA for the CDR3 is TGCAGCGTTGAAACCGGGACGGATCCCACCTACGAGCAGTACTTC. Amino acids: CSVETGTDPTYEQYF.

This chain connects TRBV4-2 to TRBJ2-5; no definite D call. This CDR3 spans 14 amino acids. From germline, CDR1 is LGHNA and CDR2 YNFKEQ. Deletions cut 0 bases from V and 4 bases from J, with 9 bases between. The CDR3 DNA follows: TGTGCCAGCAGCCAAGAAAGGGTTCGAGAGACCCAGTACTTC. Its protein product is CASSQERVRETQYF.

The V gene is TRBV20-1, the J gene TRBJ2-3; TRBD1 might be the D (6 bases). V dropped 1 base and J dropped 3 bases, with 14 bases sitting between them. This CDR3 region has 15 residues. Germline lookup yields CDR1 DFQATT and CDR2 SNEGSKA (reference sequence). In DNA, the CDR3 is TGCAGTGCTAGAGGGGGTGGGGGCCGGACAGATACGCAGTATTTT. Translation gives CSARGGGGRTDTQYF.